The present TCR beta chain was sequenced within a study of T cell repertoires in cytomegalovirus infection. Across the study: HLA-C-restricted CMV epitopes, recently identified, and well-studied HLA-B-restricted ones were used by the study. Public TCR beta signature analysis indicated the presence of both CMV infection and matching HLA type.

As regards this clonotype: Its target is not known.

The germline V gene encodes CDR1 LGHNA and CDR2 YSLEER. CDR3 size: 13 residues. V was trimmed by 3 bases and J by 4 bases, leaving 9 bases between them. MiXCR, run by TCRdb on the reads, gives a single entry per CDR3 protein. The sample gives 45,000 to 55,000 distinct CDR3 sequences, roughly 18% of which show up once; approximately 53% is in the top ten. Study observations and caveats: Predominance within the ex vivo response was attributable to HLA-C-restricted CMV-specific TCR beta clonotypes.

The source of this sequence is a human donor in good health (CMV status not recorded). Some clones in this sample may be carry-over from other donors' samples. This rearrangement joins TRBV4-3 to TRBJ1-1; maybe TRBD1 (5 bases). Specimen: CD8+ T cells from cultured PBMCs, collected from culture after CMV antigen stimulation. The CDR3 reads CASSQGTSTEAFF. DNA for the CDR3: TGCGCCAGCAGCCAGGGGACGAGCACTGAAGCTTTCTTT.